This TCR beta chain stems from a study of blood T cell repertoires in COVID-19. For the study at large: Material from acute and convalescent COVID-19 was sourced from the United States, Italy and Spain. From T cells, B-cell-depleted T cells, or PBMCs came the material, which was cDNA or gDNA.

The V gene lost 0 bases and the J gene lost 8 bases, with 14 bases spanning the gap. Germline CDR1 SGHDT, CDR2 YYEEEE. This CDR3 spans 15 amino acids. Per the authors' pipeline: Nucleated cell number was recorded as an estimate derived from reference gene primer amplification. The repertoire was sequenced with immunoSEQ multiplex PCR; TCRdb's copy has only in-frame clones and lacks some. For V, J and clone size, that table is used; D and trimming come from the DNA. The sample includes about 120,000 clones, 70% to 90% of them seen just once. The chain links TRBV5-6 to TRBJ1-4; D might be TRBD1 (5 bases). Sequences were obtained from peripheral blood. This TCR came from a woman aged 45 to 65 with active or convalescent COVID-19. The CDR3 region has the DNA TGTGCCAGCAGCTTGGGAACAGGTGCGGGGGAAAAACTGTTTTTT. It encodes CASSLGTGAGEKLFF.